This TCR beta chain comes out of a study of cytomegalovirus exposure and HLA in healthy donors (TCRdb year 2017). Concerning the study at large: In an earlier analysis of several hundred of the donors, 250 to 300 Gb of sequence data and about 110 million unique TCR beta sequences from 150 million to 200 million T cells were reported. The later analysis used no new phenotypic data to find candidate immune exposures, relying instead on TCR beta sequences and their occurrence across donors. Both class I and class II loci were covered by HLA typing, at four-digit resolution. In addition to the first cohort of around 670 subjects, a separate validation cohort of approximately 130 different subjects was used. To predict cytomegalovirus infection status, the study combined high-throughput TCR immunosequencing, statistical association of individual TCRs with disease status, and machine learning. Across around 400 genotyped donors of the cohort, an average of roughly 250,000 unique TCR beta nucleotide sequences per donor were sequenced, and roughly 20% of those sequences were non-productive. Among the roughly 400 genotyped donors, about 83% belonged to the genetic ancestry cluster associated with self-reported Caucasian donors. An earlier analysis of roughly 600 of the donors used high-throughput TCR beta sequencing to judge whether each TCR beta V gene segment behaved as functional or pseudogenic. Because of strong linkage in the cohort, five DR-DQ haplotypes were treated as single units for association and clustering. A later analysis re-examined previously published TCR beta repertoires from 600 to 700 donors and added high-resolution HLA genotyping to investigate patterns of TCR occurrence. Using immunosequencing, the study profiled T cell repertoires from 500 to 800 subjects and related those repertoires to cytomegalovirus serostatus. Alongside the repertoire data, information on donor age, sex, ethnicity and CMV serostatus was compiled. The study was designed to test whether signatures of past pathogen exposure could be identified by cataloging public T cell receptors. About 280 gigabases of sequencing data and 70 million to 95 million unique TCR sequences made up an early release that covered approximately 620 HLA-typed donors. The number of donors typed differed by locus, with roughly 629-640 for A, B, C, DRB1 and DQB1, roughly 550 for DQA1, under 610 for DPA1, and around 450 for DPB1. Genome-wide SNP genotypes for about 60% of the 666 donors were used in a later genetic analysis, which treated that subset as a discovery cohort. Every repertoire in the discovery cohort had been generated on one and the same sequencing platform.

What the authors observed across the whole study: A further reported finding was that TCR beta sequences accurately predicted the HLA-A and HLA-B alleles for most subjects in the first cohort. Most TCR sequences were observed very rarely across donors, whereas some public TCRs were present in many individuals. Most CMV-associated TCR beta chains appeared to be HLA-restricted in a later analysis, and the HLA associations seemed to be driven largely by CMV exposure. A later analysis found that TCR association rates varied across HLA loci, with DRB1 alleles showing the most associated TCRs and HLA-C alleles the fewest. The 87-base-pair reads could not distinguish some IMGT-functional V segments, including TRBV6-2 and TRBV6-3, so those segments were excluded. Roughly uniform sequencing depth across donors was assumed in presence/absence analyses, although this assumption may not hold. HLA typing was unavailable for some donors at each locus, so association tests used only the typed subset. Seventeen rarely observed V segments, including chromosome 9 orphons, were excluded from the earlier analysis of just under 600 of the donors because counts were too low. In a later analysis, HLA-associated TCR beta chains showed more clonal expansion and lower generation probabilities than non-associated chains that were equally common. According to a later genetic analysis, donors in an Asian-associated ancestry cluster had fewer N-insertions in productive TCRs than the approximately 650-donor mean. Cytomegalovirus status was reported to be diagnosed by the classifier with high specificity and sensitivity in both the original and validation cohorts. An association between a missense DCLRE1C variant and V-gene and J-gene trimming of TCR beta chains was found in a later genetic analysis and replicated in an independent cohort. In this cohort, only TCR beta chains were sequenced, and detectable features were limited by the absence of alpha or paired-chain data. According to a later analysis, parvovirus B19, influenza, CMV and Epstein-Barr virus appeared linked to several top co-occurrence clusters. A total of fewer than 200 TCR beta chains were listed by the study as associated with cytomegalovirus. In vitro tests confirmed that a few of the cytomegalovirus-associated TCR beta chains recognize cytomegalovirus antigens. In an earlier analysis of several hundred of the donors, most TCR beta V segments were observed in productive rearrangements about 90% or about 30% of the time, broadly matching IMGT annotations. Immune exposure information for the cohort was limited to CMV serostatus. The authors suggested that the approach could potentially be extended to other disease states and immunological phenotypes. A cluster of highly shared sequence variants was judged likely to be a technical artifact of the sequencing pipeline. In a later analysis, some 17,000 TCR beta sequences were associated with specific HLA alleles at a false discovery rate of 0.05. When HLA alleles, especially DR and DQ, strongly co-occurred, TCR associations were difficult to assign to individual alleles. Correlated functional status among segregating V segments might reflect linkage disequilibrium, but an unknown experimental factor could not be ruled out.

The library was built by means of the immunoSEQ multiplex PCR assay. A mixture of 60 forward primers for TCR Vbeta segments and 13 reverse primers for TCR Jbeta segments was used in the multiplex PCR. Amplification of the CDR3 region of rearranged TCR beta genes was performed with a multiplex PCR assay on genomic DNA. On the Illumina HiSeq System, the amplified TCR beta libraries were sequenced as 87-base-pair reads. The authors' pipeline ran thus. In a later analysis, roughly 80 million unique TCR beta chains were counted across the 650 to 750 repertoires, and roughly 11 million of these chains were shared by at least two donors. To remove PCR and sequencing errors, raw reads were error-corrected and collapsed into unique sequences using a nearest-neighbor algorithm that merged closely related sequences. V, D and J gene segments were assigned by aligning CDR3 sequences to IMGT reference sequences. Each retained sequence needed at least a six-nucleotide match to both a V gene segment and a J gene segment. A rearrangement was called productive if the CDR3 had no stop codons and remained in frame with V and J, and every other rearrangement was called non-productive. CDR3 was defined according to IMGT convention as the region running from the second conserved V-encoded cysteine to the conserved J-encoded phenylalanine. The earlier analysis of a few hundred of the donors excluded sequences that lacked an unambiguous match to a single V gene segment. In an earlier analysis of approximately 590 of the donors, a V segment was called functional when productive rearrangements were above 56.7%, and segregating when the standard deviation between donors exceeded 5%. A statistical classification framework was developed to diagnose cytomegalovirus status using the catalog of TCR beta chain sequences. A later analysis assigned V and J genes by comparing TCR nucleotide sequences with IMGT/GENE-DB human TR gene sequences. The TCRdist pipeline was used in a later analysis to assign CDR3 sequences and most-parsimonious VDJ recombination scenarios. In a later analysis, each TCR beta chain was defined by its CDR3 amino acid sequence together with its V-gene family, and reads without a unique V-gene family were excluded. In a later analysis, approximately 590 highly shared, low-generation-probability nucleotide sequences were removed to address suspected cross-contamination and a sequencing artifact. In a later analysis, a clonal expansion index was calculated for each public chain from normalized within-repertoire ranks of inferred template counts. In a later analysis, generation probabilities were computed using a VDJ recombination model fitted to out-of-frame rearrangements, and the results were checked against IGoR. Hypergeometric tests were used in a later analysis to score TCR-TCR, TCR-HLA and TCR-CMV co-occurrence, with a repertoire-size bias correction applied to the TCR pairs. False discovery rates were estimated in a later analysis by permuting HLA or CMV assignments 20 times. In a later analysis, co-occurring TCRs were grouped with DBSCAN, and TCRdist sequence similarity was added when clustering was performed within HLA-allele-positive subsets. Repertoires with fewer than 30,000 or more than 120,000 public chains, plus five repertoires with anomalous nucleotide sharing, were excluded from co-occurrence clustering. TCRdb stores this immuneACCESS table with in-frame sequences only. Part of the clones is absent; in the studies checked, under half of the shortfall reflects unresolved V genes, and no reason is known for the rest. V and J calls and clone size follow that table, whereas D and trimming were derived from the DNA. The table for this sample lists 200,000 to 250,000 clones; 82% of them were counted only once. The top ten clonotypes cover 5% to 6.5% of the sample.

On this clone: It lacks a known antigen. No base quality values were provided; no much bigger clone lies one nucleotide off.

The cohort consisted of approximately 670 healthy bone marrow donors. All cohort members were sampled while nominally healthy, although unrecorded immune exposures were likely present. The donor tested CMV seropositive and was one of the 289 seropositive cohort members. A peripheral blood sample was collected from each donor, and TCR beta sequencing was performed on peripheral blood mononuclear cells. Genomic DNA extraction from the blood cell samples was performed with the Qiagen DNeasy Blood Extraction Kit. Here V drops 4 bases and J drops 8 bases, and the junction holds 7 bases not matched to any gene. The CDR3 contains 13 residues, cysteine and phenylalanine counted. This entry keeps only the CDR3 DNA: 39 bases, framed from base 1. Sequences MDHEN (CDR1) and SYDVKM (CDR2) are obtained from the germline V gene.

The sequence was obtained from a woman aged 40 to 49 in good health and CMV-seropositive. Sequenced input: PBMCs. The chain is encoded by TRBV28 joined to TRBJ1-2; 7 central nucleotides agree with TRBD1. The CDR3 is CASSSQGDRGYTF. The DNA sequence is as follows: TGTGCCAGCAGTTCTCAGGGGGATCGCGGCTACACCTTC.